This TCR beta chain was documented in a study of blood T cells in healthy people across ages. Study-level results: Strong correlation linked observed beta diversity and percent naive T cells.

The CDR3 runs to 14 residues. The ends were cut back, 3 bases at V and 0 bases at J, with 9 bases in the middle. The germline V gene encodes CDR1 MRHNA and CDR2 SNTAGT. This clonotype was seen only a few times. Its target is unknown. With a J-beta primer mix and a sample-barcoded 5' primer, a second PCR ran 7 to 11 cycles. TCRdb re-derived calls from the 5' RACE reads in MiXCR, one entry per CDR3 protein. The sample shows around 1,000,000 distinct CDR3 sequences, approximately 25% of them seen only once. These records were also assigned to another study, of T cells of mothers and their children.

The source of this sequence is a girl aged 2-15 years in good health. The sample taken for sequencing was blood. The rearrangement links TRBV6-4 to TRBJ2-7; D call uncertain. The CDR3 nucleotides are TGTGCCAGCAGTGAGGCGGCTAGCTCCTACGAGCAGTACTTC. Translating it yields CASSEAASSYEQYF.